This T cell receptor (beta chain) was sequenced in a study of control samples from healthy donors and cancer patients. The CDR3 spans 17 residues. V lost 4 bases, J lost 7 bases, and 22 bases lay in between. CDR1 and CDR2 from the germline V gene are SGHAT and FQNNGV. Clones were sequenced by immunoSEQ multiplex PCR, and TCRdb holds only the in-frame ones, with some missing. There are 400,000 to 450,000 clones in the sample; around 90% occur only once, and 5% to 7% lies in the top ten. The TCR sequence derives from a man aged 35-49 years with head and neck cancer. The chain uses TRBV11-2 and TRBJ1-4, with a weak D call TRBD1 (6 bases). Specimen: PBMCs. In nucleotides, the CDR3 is TGTGCCAGCAGCTCCGGCGGGCGTCAACAGGGCGGTGAAAAACTGTTTTTT. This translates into CASSSGGRQQGGEKLFF.